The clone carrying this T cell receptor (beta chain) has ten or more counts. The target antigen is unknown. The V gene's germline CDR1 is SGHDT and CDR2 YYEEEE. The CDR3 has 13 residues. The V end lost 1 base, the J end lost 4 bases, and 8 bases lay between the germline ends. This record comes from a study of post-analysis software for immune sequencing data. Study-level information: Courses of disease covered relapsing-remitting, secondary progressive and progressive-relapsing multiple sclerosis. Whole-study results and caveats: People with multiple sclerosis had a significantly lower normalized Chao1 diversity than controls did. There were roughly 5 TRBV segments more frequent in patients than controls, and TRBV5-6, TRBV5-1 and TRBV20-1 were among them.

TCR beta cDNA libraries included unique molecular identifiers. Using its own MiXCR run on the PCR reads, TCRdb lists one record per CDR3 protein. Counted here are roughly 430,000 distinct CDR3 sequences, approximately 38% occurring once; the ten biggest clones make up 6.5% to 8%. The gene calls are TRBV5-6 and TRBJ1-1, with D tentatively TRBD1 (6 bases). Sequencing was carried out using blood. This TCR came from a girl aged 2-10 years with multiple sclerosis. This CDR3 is CASSLPGATEAFF. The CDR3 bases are TGTGCCAGCAGCTTGCCAGGGGCCACTGAAGCTTTCTTT.